This is a list of T cell receptor beta chains from one sample in a study of monozygotic twins with inflammatory bowel disease. After re-calling the 5' RACE reads, TCRdb lists one entry per CDR3 protein, DNA absent. Its listing shows under 200,000 distinct CDR3 sequences. Sequencing was performed on blood. These receptors were taken from a human donor with ulcerative colitis or Crohn's disease, or a healthy co-twin of an affected twin (not recorded which). CDR3s include the opening cysteine and the closing phenylalanine or tryptophan. Fields, in order: J gene, V gene, CDR3 protein.

>TRBJ1-2|TRBV19
CATHTGIYYGYTF
>TRBJ2-2|TRBV7-8
CASSATVLLNTGELFF
>TRBJ2-7|TRBV20-1
CSARYGGGALSYEQYF
>TRBJ2-5|TRBV12-3/TRBV12-4
CASRTLQGAGETQYF
>TRBJ2-1|TRBV11-1
CASRDSFYNEQFF
>TRBJ1-1|TRBV7-8
CASSLPRTGKNTEAFF
>TRBJ2-1|TRBV5-6
CASSLSDEQFF
>TRBJ1-4|TRBV7-9
CASSEADREATNEKLFF
>TRBJ1-5|TRBV6-5
CASSYREGQPQHF
>TRBJ1-2|TRBV12-3/TRBV12-4
CASSPGQGTYGYTF
>TRBJ2-1|TRBV3-1
CASSYTGLDYNEQFF